This TCR beta chain derives from a study of shared clonotypes between healthy human individuals. Findings and caveats of the study: Relative to clonotypes present in all four donors, those not shared had lower generation probabilities. Clonotype sharing across a few donors was observed for around 5% of naive CD4 clonotypes. Naive subsets tended to show greater estimated richness than memory subsets.

CD45RO-negative, CCR7-positively selected cells formed the naive CD8 fraction, excluding terminally differentiated effector memory CD45RA+ cells. Genomic DNA of each subset was evenly split across several immunoSEQ plates. Produced via immunoSEQ multiplex PCR; TCRdb's table is partial and in-frame only. This repertoire shows 2 million or so clones, over 85% found once; its top ten account for about 1.1%. The length of the CDR3 is 13 residues. Germline-derived CDR1 and CDR2 are SGHAT and FQNNGV. J lost 8 bases, V lost 5 bases, and 8 bases had no gene match. Remarks on this clone: Its antigen is still unknown.

The V and J genes are TRBV11-2 and TRBJ1-2; the match to TRBD1 covers 7 bases. The origin of this receptor is a man younger than 30 in good health. Sequenced sample: naive CD8+ T cells sorted from blood. In nucleotides, the CDR3 is TGTGCCAGCAGCCCATCCGGGACAGACGGCTACACCTTC. Translating it yields CASSPSGTDGYTF.